The sample holds a few counts of the clone carrying this T cell receptor beta chain. Its antigen is still unknown. The entry originates in a study of CD8 T cells in ankylosing spondylitis. Whole-study results and caveats: Reported data indicate significant enrichment of disease-linked clones within matched ankylosing spondylitis synovial fluid.

The germline V gene has CDR1 LNHNV and CDR2 YYDKDF (reference sequence). This CDR3 comprises 14 residues. The V end lost 1 base, the J end lost 5 bases, and 9 bases lay between the germline ends. TCRdb ran MiXCR on the 5' RACE reads and lists one entry per CDR3 protein. The sample includes 250,000 to 350,000 distinct CDR3 sequences, 20% seen only once; the top ten take roughly 7.4%. V gene TRBV15 combines with J gene TRBJ1-5, with a possible D match to TRBD1 (5 bases). This receptor was identified in a male donor with ankylosing spondylitis or in good health (not recorded which). The material sequenced was blood, either unsorted or a sorted T cell fraction (not recorded which). CDR3 sequence reads: CATSRVGVYQPQHF. The CDR3 DNA sequence: TGTGCCACCAGCAGAGTAGGGGTCTATCAGCCCCAGCATTTT.